These 20 T cell receptor beta chains were sequenced from one sample in a study of blood T cell repertoires in COVID-19. Generated by immunoSEQ multiplex PCR, the TCRdb table keeps only in-frame clones and is missing some. The sample contains around 230,000 clones, 81% of which appear only once. Sequenced input: peripheral blood. All receptors come from a woman older than 75 with acute or convalescent COVID-19.

This clone showed up just a few times. The J gene is TRBJ2-7, the V gene TRBV10-3, with 9 nucleotides matching TRBD1. Germline V gene sequence: CDR1 ENHRY, CDR2 SYGVKD. The CDR3 has 16 amino acids. Trimming took 2 bases from V and 2 from J; bases not matched to a gene: 7. The CDR3 DNA follows: TGTGCCATCAGTGAGCCGTTGACAGGGGGGACCTACGAGCAGTACTTC. Its translation is CAISEPLTGGTYEQYF.

The genes are TRBV30 and TRBJ1-2; a weak D match, TRBD1 (6 bases). Germline lookup yields CDR1 GTSNPN and CDR2 SVGIG (reference sequence). The CDR3 consists of 15 residues. V was shortened by 3 bases and J by 7 bases, with 21 bases between the two germline ends. The chain's CDR3 is CAWRLGGGAGGGYTF. In nucleotides, the CDR3 is TGTGCCTGGAGGTTGGGCGGGGGCGCCGGTGGTGGCTACACCTTC. The full variable domain, in which reference TRBV30 and TRBJ1-2 provide the parts outside the CDR3, is SQTIHQWPATLVQPVGSPLSLECTVEGTSNPNLYWYRQAAGRGLQLLFYSVGIGQISSEVPQNLSASRPQDRQFILSSKKLLLSDSGFYLCAWRLGGGAGGGYTFGSGTRLTVV.

V and J are TRBV3-1 (or the pseudogene TRBV3-2) and TRBJ2-5, with 9 bases lining up with TRBD2. V lost 1 base to trimming and J lost 4 bases; unmatched junction nucleotides: 7. Germline V gene data show CDR1 as LGHDT and CDR2 as YNNKEL (reference sequence). This CDR3 region has 16 residues. The CDR3 loop is CASSQVSGGTRETQYF. The CDR3 region has the DNA TGTGCCAGCAGCCAAGTTAGCGGGGGTACCAGAGAGACCCAGTACTTC.

The chain couples TRBV7-9 to TRBJ2-7, with a tentative D call TRBD1 (6 bases). This CDR3 contains 18 residues. The V and J ends lost 7 bases and 1 base respectively, with 26 bases between them. CDR1 is SEHNR, CDR2 FQNEAQ, per germline (reference sequence). The CDR3 region is CASTGTPITLGPSYEQYF. In nucleotides, the CDR3 is TGTGCCAGCACCGGGACACCTATTACACTGGGGCCGTCCTACGAGCAGTACTTC.

CDR3 protein: CASSLHSGLNYGYTF. The CDR3 DNA sequence: TGTGCCAGTAGTTTACATTCGGGGTTAAACTATGGCTACACCTTC. The V and J genes are TRBV19 and TRBJ1-2; D uncertain. Germline V gives CDR1 LNHDA, CDR2 SQIVND (reference sequence). V dropped 5 bases and J dropped 2 bases, with 15 bases sitting between them. This CDR3 region has 15 residues.

The chain links TRBV19 to TRBJ1-5, with 7 bases matching TRBD1. Germline CDR1 reads LNHDA; CDR2 reads SQIVND (reference sequence). This CDR3 contains 15 residues. V lost 7 bases, J lost 3 bases, and 9 bases stayed unmatched. The CDR3 reads CASKWDRRANQPQHF. CDR3 coding DNA: TGTGCCAGTAAATGGGACAGAAGGGCCAATCAGCCCCAGCATTTT.

This chain joins TRBV2 and TRBJ1-3; D call uncertain. V shed 4 bases and J shed 4 bases, with 8 bases lying between them. The CDR3 runs to 13 residues. The germline V gene has CDR1 SNHLY and CDR2 FYNNEI. In DNA, the CDR3 is TGTGCCAGCAGTGTTCTGGCCGGAAACACCATATATTTT. It specifies CASSVLAGNTIYF.

The chain carries TRBV27 and TRBJ1-3; the D is unclear. This CDR3 region has 16 residues. Trimming cost V 0 bases and J 0 bases, with 9 bases left between them. Looked up from germline, CDR1 is MNHEY and CDR2 is SMNVEV (reference sequence). The DNA of the CDR3 is TGTGCCAGCAGTTTATCGCGGGAAGCCTCTGGAAACACCATATATTTT. It specifies CASSLSREASGNTIYF.

The chain recombines TRBV14 with TRBJ2-5; 9 bases line up with TRBD1. This CDR3 has 17 residues. CDR1 and CDR2 from the germline V gene are SGHDN and FVKESK. V shed 2 bases, J shed 2 bases, and the junction held 9 bases outside the gene matches. CDR3 sequence (DNA): TGTGCCAGCAGCCAACGACGGACAGGGGATCGGCAAGAGACCCAGTACTTC. Translated: CASSQRRTGDRQETQYF.

This clone was seen a few times. V and J are TRBV6-4 and TRBJ2-2; possibly TRBD2 for D (6 bases). Germline-derived CDR1 and CDR2 are MRHNA and SNTAGT. The CDR3 spans 14 residues. The V end was cut by 7 bases, the J end by 3 bases, with 12 bases between. The CDR3 bases are TGTGCCAGCAAGGCGGGGCGAGACACCGGGGAGCTGTTTTTT. It translates to CASKAGRDTGELFF.

V is TRBV5-4 and J is TRBJ2-7, with 12 bases lining up with TRBD1. Germline lookup yields CDR1 SGHNT and CDR2 YYREEE (reference sequence). V lost 0 bases, J lost 6 bases, and 4 bases stayed unmatched. CDR3 length: 15 amino acids. The CDR3 here is CASSLEGTGGIEQYF. The CDR3 nucleotides are TGTGCCAGCAGCTTGGAAGGGACAGGGGGCATCGAGCAGTACTTC. The variable domain in full, with the rest retrieved from reference TRBV5-4 and TRBJ2-7, is ETGVTQSPTHLIKTRGQQVTLRCSSQSGHNTVSWYQQALGQGPQFIFQYYREEENGRGNFPPRFSGLQFPNYSSELNVNALELDDSALYLCASSLEGTGGIEQYFGPGTRLTVT.

The chain combines TRBV28 with TRBJ2-7, with D possibly matching TRBD1 (5 bases). The CDR3 is made up of 14 amino acids. With 5 bases removed from V and 2 bases from J, the gap between germline ends came to 13 bases. Per the germline V gene, CDR1 is MDHEN and CDR2 is SYDVKM. Here the CDR3 reads CASSGAPKPYEQYF. The CDR3 bases are TGTGCCAGCAGTGGGGCTCCAAAACCCTACGAGCAGTACTTC.

J is TRBJ2-5 and V is TRBV5-1; 7 nucleotides align to TRBD1. J lost 3 bases, V lost 3 bases, and 5 bases had no gene match. The CDR3 length is 14 residues. The germline V gene has CDR1 SGHRS and CDR2 YFSETQ. For the CDR3, the DNA is TGCGCCAGCAGCTCCAGACAGGGAGAAGAGACCCAGTACTTC. This translates into CASSSRQGEETQYF.

The chain carries TRBV5-1 and TRBJ2-5; tentatively, D is TRBD1 (6 bases). The V gene's germline CDR1 is SGHRS and CDR2 YFSETQ. The CDR3 runs 14 residues. V was cut by 4 bases and J by 2 bases, with 12 bases left in between. CDR3 residues: CASSRDIVQETQYF. The CDR3 DNA is TGCGCCAGCAGCCGGGACATAGTTCAAGAGACCCAGTACTTC.

V is TRBV9 and J is TRBJ2-5, with D maybe TRBD1 (5 bases). The CDR3 spans 15 residues. Germline values: CDR1 SGDLS, CDR2 YYNGEE. V was trimmed by 4 bases and J by 5 bases, leaving 18 bases between them. The CDR3 loop is CASSSQGSFVETQYF. The CDR3 DNA reads TGTGCCAGCAGCTCGCAGGGTTCGTTCGTGGAGACCCAGTACTTC.

V and J are TRBV25-1 and TRBJ1-1; D may be TRBD1 (5 bases). V was pared by 3 bases and J by 7 bases, with 12 bases between. The CDR3 contains 13 residues. CDR1 MGHDK and CDR2 SYGVNS come from the germline V gene. Here the CDR3 reads CASSDRGSVEAFF. The CDR3 region has the DNA TGTGCCAGCAGTGACCGGGGGTCGGTTGAAGCTTTCTTT.

V usage is TRBV29-1 and J usage is TRBJ2-3; 10 bases map to TRBD2. V lost 4 bases, J lost 4 bases, and 5 bases stayed unmatched. There are 14 residues in the CDR3. Germline loops: CDR1 SQVTM, CDR2 ANQGSEA. The CDR3 DNA reads TGCAGCGTTGTGGCTAGCGGGAGTCCAGATACGCAGTATTTT. Protein: CSVVASGSPDTQYF.

V usage is TRBV3-1 (or the pseudogene TRBV3-2) and J usage is TRBJ1-2; a weak D match, TRBD1 (6 bases). The CDR3 sequence is 15 residues long. Germline CDR1 is LGHDT and CDR2 is YNNKEL (reference sequence). V was trimmed by 5 bases and J by 2 bases, leaving 15 bases between them. For the CDR3, the DNA is TGTGCCAGCAGCGAAACCTGGCAGGGGAACTATGGCTACACCTTC. Protein sequence: CASSETWQGNYGYTF.

This clone was detected only a few times. The rearrangement joins TRBV4-2 to TRBJ1-2; 7 nucleotides align to TRBD1. In germline, CDR1 is LGHNA, CDR2 YNFKEQ. V trimming: 1 base; J trimming: 4 bases; junction bases outside the gene matches: 3. CDR3 size: 14 residues. The CDR3 sequence is CASSQGQGSYGYTF. The CDR3 bases are TGTGCCAGCAGCCAAGGACAGGGATCCTATGGCTACACCTTC.

The J gene is TRBJ2-7, the V gene TRBV9; 11 positions agree with TRBD1. Looked up from germline, CDR1 is SGDLS and CDR2 is YYNGEE. This CDR3 has 14 residues. The trim removed 0 bases at V and 11 bases at J, leaving 7 bases unmatched. CDR3 DNA: TGTGCCAGCAGCGTAGGGACAGGGGGCGAGGAAAAGTACTTC. It translates to CASSVGTGGEEKYF.